This record covers a single T cell receptor beta chain. In this sample, this clonotype turned up once. Its antigen is currently not known. No much larger clone is present one base from it, and per-base qualities are unavailable. A single read makes a weak case. These data originate in a study of blood T cells in healthy people across ages (dated by TCRdb to about 2015). Concerning the study at large: In model experiments, template switching captured roughly one uniquely barcoded TCR beta cDNA molecule for every two T cells. To avoid experimental bias, donors of different ages were distributed randomly across sequencing lanes. For two donors (one aged 18 to 30 and one aged 80 or older), the study analyzed two additional independent replicas of 1 million unique cDNA reads from the same blood draw. Donors were grouped into four age groups: young (average approximately 16 years), middle-aged (39), aged (around 60) and long-lived (around 82). Using deep sequencing normalized with unique cDNA molecular identifiers, the study measured how TCR beta repertoire diversity changes with age. Findings and caveats that apply to the study as a whole: Because the CMV infection status of the donors was unknown, age-related changes in expanded clonotypes may potentially have been confounded. As age increased, observed TCR beta diversity per million T cells dropped in a roughly linear way, and a significant reduction was already evident by age roughly 40. Estimates of total diversity based on one million sequenced T cells were considered lower bounds and underestimates. Compared with the aged group, the long-lived group had more naive CD4+ T cells, fewer expanded clones and increased TCR diversity, a pattern suggesting age selection. Bulk unsorted PBMC profiling prevented conclusive comparison of naive and antigen-experienced compartments. There was a strong correlation between observed TCR beta diversity and the percentage of naive T cells measured by flow cytometry.

Receptor amplification or capture employed 5' RACE. Data came from an Illumina HiSeq 2500. The second PCR ran for about 6 to 12 cycles and used a J-beta primer mix along with a sample-barcoded 5' primer. A unique molecular identifier was introduced onto each TCR beta cDNA molecule by a template-switch 5' adaptor carrying 12 random nucleotides. Each sample yielded at least 3 million CDR3-containing paired-end reads. All of the RNA was converted into first-strand cDNA using the Mint cDNA synthesis kit, with a TRBC-specific oligonucleotide serving as the primer. Following uracil-DNA glycosylase treatment, a first 18-cycle PCR with universal primers M1SS and BC2_uni_R was performed on all cDNA. The authors' pipeline ran thus. Each sample was normalized by randomly selecting 1 million high-quality reads, each carrying a distinct molecular identifier. Reads with shared molecular identifiers were discarded instead of being binned into consensus sequences. MiTCR, set to a Q25 quality threshold and the strictest error-elimination algorithm, was used for CDR3 identification, clonotype clustering and error correction. A nonparametric unseen species model using Euler transformation provided a lower-bound estimate of total TCR beta diversity. TCRdb reprocessed the public reads (quality trimming at Q25 with fastp, clone calling with MiXCR) and kept in-frame beta chains. Each entry is one CDR3 protein sequence, shown with its most common DNA and genes. TCRdb's processing, not the study's, gives the V and J calls here. The sample table contains 550,000 to 800,000 distinct CDR3 sequences; only one count was recorded for less than 40% of them. 15% to 17% of the sample rests with the top ten.

Systemically healthy Caucasian individuals from Russia, approximately 39 in total and aged about 6 to 95 years, were included as donors. Each donor gave 8 to 10 milliliters of peripheral blood, collected into EDTA-treated Vacutainer tubes. Ficoll-Paque density-gradient centrifugation was used to isolate PBMCs, with at least 7 million per sample. Total RNA, at least 6 micrograms per sample, was extracted from PBMCs with Trizol reagent. The percentages of naive CD45RAhigh/CD27high T cells were determined by flow cytometry on a PBMC aliquot from every donor. The specimen was blood. The TCR originated in a woman aged 80 or over in good health. Donor details come from another sample of the same person, matched by shared clones.

The CDR3 region has the sequence CASSLAPTGGQNIQYF. Read as DNA, the sequence is TGTGCCAGCAGCTTAGCCCCGACAGGGGGCCAGAACATTCAGTACTTC. This sequence uses TRBV7-3 and TRBJ2-4; 10 of the junction bases match TRBD1. Including cysteine and phenylalanine, the CDR3 has 16 amino acids. Of the read, only the CDR3 DNA is kept; its 48 bases are in frame from base 1. CDR1 and CDR2 are drawn from the germline V gene: SGHTA, FQGTGA. The junction shows trimming of 2 bases on V and 7 bases on J, and the gene matches do not reach 8 bases of it.